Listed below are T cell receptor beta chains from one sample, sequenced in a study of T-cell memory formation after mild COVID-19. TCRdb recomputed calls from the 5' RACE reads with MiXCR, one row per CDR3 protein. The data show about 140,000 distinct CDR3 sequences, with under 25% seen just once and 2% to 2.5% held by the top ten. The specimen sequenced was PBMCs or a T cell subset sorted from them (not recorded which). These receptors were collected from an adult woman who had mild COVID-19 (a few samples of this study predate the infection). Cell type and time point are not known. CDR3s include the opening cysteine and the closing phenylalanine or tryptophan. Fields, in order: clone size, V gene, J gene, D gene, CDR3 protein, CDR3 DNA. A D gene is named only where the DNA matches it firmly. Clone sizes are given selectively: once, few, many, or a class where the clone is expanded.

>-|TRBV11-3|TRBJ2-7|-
CASSSAPGPGSYEQYF
TGTGCCAGCAGCTCTGCACCGGGACCCGGCTCCTACGAGCAGTACTTC
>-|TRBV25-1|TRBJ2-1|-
CASTEVGLGNEQFF
TGTGCCAGCACCGAAGTCGGCCTCGGCAATGAGCAGTTCTTC
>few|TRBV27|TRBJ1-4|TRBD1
CASRRGGGGTNEKLFF
TGTGCCAGCAGAAGAGGAGGGGGCGGCACTAATGAAAAACTGTTTTTT
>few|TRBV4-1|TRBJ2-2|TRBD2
CASSQGLAGTGELFF
TGCGCCAGCAGCCAGGGACTAGCGGGCACCGGGGAGCTGTTTTTT
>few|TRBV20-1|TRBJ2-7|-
CSASSRGSGGEQYF
TGCAGTGCTAGTTCCAGGGGATCGGGGGGCGAGCAGTACTTC
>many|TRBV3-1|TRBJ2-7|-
CASSQGPLSSYEQYF
TGTGCCAGCAGCCAAGGGCCACTGAGCTCCTACGAGCAGTACTTC
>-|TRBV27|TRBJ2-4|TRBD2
CASRRRWDPSGRDIQYF
TGTGCCAGCAGACGGAGGTGGGACCCTAGCGGGAGGGACATTCAGTACTTC
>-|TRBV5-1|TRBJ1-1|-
CASSHSTTPGYTEAFF
TGCGCCAGCAGCCATTCCACCACTCCAGGGTACACTGAAGCTTTCTTT
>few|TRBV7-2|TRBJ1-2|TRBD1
CASSLIRTGDYGYTF
TGTGCCAGCAGCTTGATTCGGACAGGGGACTATGGCTACACCTTC
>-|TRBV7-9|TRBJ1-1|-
CASSLVVSSEAFF
TGTGCCAGCAGCTTAGTAGTCTCCTCTGAAGCTTTCTTT
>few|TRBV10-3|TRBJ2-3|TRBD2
CAISLAGDDTQYF
TGTGCCATCAGTCTAGCGGGGGATGATACGCAGTATTTT
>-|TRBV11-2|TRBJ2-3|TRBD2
CASSLSSGGAGTQYF
TGTGCCAGCAGCTTAAGTAGCGGGGGGGCGGGTACGCAGTATTTT
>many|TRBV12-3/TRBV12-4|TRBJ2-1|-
CASTKGGVGGNEQFF
TGTGCCAGCACCAAAGGGGGGGTTGGCGGTAATGAGCAGTTCTTC
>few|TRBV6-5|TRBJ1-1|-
CASSYLQGNTEAFF
TGTGCCAGCAGTTACCTACAGGGGAACACTGAAGCTTTCTTT
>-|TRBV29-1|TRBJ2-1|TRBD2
CSGEPGGSYNEQFF
TGCAGCGGGGAACCGGGGGGATCCTACAATGAGCAGTTCTTC
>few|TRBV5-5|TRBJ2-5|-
CASATSSRGRQETQYF
TGTGCCAGCGCAACCTCGTCTCGGGGGCGCCAAGAGACCCAGTACTTC
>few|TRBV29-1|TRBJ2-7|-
CSGGGGQGNYEQYF
TGCAGCGGGGGGGGCGGACAGGGAAACTACGAGCAGTACTTC
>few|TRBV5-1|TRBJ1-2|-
CASSLDPGSRYYGYTF
TGCGCCAGCAGCTTGGATCCGGGATCGCGCTACTATGGCTACACCTTC
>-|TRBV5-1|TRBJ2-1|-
CASSLWAGSYNEQFF
TGCGCCAGCAGCTTGTGGGCAGGTTCCTACAATGAGCAGTTCTTC
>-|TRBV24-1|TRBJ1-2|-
CATSDPAIYGYTF
TGTGCCACCAGTGATCCGGCCATCTATGGCTACACCTTC
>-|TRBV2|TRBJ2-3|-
CASRSGTSSTDTQYF
TGTGCCAGCAGGAGTGGGACCTCTAGCACAGATACGCAGTATTTT
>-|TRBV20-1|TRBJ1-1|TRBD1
CSASDRGWTEAFF
TGCAGTGCTTCTGACAGGGGGTGGACTGAAGCTTTCTTT
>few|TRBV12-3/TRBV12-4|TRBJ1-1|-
CASNPRTGGTEAFF
TGTGCCAGCAACCCGAGGACGGGGGGCACTGAAGCTTTCTTT
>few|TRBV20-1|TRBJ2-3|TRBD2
CSARRGRLAGGNTQYF
TGCAGTGCTAGACGGGGGCGGCTAGCGGGAGGGAATACGCAGTATTTT
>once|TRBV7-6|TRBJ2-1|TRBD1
CASSLRQGAYEQFF
TGTGCCAGCAGCTTAAGACAGGGGGCCTATGAGCAGTTCTTC
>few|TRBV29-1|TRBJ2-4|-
CSVLSSIQYF
TGCAGCGTTCTCTCTAGCATTCAGTACTTC
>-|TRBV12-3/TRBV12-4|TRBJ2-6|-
CASSAGQTSGANVLTF
TGTGCCAGCAGTGCCGGACAAACCTCTGGGGCCAACGTCCTGACTTTC
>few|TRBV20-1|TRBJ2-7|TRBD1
CSANRDRGYEQYF
TGCAGTGCTAATCGGGACAGGGGCTACGAGCAGTACTTC
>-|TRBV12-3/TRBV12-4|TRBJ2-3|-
CASSFRRKPTDTQYF
TGTGCCAGCAGTTTCCGCCGCAAGCCCACAGATACGCAGTATTTT
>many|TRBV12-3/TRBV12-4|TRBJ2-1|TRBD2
CASSLIAGIYNEQFF
TGTGCCAGCAGTTTAATAGCGGGAATATACAATGAGCAGTTCTTC
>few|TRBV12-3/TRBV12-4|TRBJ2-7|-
CASTPGGYEQYF
TGTGCCAGCACCCCTGGGGGCTACGAGCAGTACTTC
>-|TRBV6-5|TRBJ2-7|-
CASSPDRPPYEQYF
TGTGCCAGCAGCCCGGACAGACCTCCCTACGAGCAGTACTTC
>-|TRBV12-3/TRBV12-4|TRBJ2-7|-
CASSLGPGVIYEQYF
TGTGCCAGCAGCCTGGGACCGGGGGTTATCTACGAGCAGTACTTC
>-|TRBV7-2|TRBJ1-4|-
CASSFKRANEKLFF
TGTGCCAGCAGCTTTAAAAGAGCAAACGAAAAACTGTTTTTT
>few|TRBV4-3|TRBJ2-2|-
CASSQVGTGELFF
TGCGCCAGCAGCCAAGTGGGCACCGGGGAGCTGTTTTTT
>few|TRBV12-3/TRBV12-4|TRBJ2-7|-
CASSLLGTGLSEQYF
TGTGCCAGCAGTTTACTGGGGACGGGCCTCTCCGAGCAGTACTTC
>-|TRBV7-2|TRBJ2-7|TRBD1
CASSVTGSWYEQYF
TGTGCCAGCAGCGTGACAGGGTCTTGGTACGAGCAGTACTTC
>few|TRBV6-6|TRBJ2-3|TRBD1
CASSYRGQGGFGSGDTQYF
TGTGCCAGCAGTTACAGGGGACAGGGAGGGTTCGGGTCCGGGGATACGCAGTATTTT
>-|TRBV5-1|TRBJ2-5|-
CASSFRAGETQYF
TGCGCCAGCAGCTTTAGGGCCGGGGAGACCCAGTACTTC
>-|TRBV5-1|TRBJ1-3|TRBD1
CASSERGQGAGNTIYF
TGCGCCAGCAGCGAACGGGGACAGGGGGCTGGAAACACCATATATTTT
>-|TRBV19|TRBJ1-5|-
CASSMEQKRYSNQPQHF
TGTGCCAGTAGTATGGAACAGAAACGCTATAGCAATCAGCCCCAGCATTTT
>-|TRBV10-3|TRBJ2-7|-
CAISNPQGYYEQYF
TGTGCCATCAGTAATCCACAGGGCTACTACGAGCAGTACTTC
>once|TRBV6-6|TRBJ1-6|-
CASSYSGFEGPYNSPLHF
TGTGCCAGCAGTTACTCGGGTTTTGAAGGGCCCTATAATTCACCCCTCCACTTT
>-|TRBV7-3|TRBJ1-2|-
CASSRVGQDGYTF
TGTGCCAGCAGCCGCGTTGGACAAGATGGCTACACCTTC
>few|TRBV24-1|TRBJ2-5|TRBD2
CATSGRTSGSAQETQYF
TGTGCCACCAGCGGCAGGACTAGCGGGAGTGCCCAAGAGACCCAGTACTTC
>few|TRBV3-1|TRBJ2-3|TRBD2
CASSQEGGRVVNTDTQYF
TGTGCCAGCAGCCAAGAAGGCGGGAGAGTAGTTAACACAGATACGCAGTATTTT
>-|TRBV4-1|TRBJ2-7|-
CASSPSYLGVVDSYEQYF
TGCGCCAGCAGCCCAAGCTACCTAGGGGTAGTAGATTCCTACGAGCAGTACTTC
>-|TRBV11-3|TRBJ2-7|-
CASSSGWTNYEQYF
TGTGCCAGCAGCTCCGGTTGGACTAACTACGAGCAGTACTTC
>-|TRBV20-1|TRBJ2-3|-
CSAPRTNTDTQYF
TGCAGTGCTCCCAGGACTAACACAGATACGCAGTATTTT
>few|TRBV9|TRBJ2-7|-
CASSPQDGEQYF
TGTGCCAGCAGCCCGCAAGACGGAGAGCAGTACTTC